This TCR beta chain was found in a study of blood T cell repertoires in COVID-19. V lost 0 bases and J 4 bases, leaving 9 bases between the germline ends. The CDR3 runs 14 residues. Germline lookup yields CDR1 SGHAT and CDR2 FQNNGV. Produced via immunoSEQ multiplex PCR; TCRdb's table is partial and in-frame only. The sample has just over 250,000 clones, around 90% seen once. Sample: peripheral blood. The chain combines TRBV11-2 with TRBJ1-2; no firm D call. The clonotype comes from a man between 60 and 70 years old who had recovered from COVID-19. The CDR3 here is CASSLDSGGYGYTF. DNA of the CDR3: TGTGCCAGCAGCTTAGATTCCGGAGGCTATGGCTACACCTTC.